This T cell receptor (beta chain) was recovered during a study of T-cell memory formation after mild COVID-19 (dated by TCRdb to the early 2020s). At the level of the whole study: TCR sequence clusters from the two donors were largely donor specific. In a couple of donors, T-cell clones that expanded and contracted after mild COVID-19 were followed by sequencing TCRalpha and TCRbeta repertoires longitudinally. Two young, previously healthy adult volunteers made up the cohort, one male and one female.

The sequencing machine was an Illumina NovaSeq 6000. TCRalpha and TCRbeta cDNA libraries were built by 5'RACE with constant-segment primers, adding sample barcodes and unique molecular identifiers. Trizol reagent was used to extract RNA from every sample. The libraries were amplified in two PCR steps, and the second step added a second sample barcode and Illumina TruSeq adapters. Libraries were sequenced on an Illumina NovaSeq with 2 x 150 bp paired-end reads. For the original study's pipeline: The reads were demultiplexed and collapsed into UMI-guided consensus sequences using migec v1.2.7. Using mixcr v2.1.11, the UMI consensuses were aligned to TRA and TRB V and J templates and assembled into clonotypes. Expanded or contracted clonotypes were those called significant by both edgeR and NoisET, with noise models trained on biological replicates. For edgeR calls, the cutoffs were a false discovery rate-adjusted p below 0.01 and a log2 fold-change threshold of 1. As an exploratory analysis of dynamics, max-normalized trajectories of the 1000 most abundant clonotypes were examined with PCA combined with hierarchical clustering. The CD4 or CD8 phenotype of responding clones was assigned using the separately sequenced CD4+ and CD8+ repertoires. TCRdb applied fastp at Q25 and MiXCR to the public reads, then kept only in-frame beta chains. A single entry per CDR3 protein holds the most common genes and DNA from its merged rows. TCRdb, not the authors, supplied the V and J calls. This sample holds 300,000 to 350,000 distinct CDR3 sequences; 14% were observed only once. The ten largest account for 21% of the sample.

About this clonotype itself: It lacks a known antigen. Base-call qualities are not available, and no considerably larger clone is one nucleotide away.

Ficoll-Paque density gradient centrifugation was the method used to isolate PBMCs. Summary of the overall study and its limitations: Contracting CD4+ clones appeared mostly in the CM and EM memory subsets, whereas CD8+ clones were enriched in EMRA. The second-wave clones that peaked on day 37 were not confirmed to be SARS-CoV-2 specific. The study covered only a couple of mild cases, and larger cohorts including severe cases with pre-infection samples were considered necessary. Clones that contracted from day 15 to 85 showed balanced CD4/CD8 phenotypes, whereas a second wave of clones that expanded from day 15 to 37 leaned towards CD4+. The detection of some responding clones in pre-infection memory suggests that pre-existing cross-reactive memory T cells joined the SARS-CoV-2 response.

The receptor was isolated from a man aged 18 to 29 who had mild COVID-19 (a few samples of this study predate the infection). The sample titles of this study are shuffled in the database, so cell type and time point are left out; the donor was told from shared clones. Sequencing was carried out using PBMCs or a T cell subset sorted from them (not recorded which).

The CDR3 region: CASSRISGFGTPSYEQYV. The DNA sequence reads TGTGCCAGCAGCCGAATCTCCGGGTTCGGGACACCTTCCTACGAGCAGTACGTC. Rearrangement joined TRBV6-2 or TRBV6-3 to TRBJ2-7; tentative D gene TRBD1, with 6 bases matching. Cut back by 6 bases and 1 base, the V and J ends lie 25 bases apart. Per the germline V gene, MNHEY is the CDR1 and SVGEGT is the CDR2. The CDR3 sequence holds 18 residues, the cysteine and valine included. Of all the DNA, just the CDR3 is kept, 54 bases in frame from base 1.